What follows are 18 T cell receptor beta chains derived from one specimen sequenced in a study of blood T cell repertoires in COVID-19 (TCRdb year 2020). Library generation was performed with the immunoSEQ multiplex PCR assay. TCRdb took over this immuneACCESS table, retaining in-frame rearrangements with V and J assigned. Such tables are incomplete; in checked studies, under half of the missing clones stem from an unresolved V gene, and the remainder is unexplained. A total of approximately 270,000 clones appear in this sample, 80% to 90% of them only once. The ten largest account for 3.5% to 5.5% of the sample. The sample comprised PBMCs or T cells enriched from blood (not recorded which). The origin of the receptors is a woman aged 25 to 39 who had recovered from COVID-19.

The chain combines TRBV7-9 with TRBJ2-3, with 9 bases matching TRBD2. The CDR3 totals 15 residues. CDR1 is SEHNR, CDR2 FQNEAQ, per germline (reference sequence). J was trimmed by 0 bases and V by 8 bases; bases with no gene match: 6. The CDR3 region is CASDLAGASTDTQYF. CDR3 nucleotides: TGTGCCAGCGATTTAGCGGGGGCTAGCACAGATACGCAGTATTTT.

This clone was detected many times. The gene calls are TRBV4-2 and TRBJ2-5; 13 positions match TRBD2. The CDR3 runs 18 residues. The V gene's germline CDR1 is LGHNA and CDR2 YNFKEQ. V lost 0 bases, J lost 7 bases, and 11 bases stayed unmatched. CDR3 loop: CASSQDLELAGGPGTQYF. The CDR3 DNA is TGTGCCAGCAGCCAAGATCTCGAACTAGCGGGGGGGCCAGGGACCCAGTACTTC.

In its sample, this clone was seen a few times. The chain employs TRBV7-2 and TRBJ1-6; D gene unclear. CDR1 is SGHTA and CDR2 is FQGNSA in the germline V gene. V was shortened by 2 bases and J by 7 bases, with 12 bases between the two germline ends. The CDR3 has 15 amino acids. CDR3 amino acids: CASSLMGSDNSPLHF. CDR3 in DNA: TGTGCCAGCAGCTTAATGGGCAGTGACAATTCACCCCTCCACTTT.

The chain recombines TRBV5-1 with TRBJ1-5; 7 positions match TRBD1. This CDR3 region has 16 residues. The trim removed 0 bases at V and 11 bases at J, leaving 14 bases unmatched. The germline CDR1 and CDR2 sequences are SGHRS and YFSETQ. CDR3 residues: CASSLAWVAGGVTQHF. For the CDR3, the DNA is TGCGCCAGCAGCTTGGCGTGGGTGGCAGGGGGAGTGACCCAGCATTTT.

The chain uses TRBV3-1 (or the pseudogene TRBV3-2) and TRBJ2-5; 13 bases are shared with TRBD2. V gave up 0 bases and J gave up 6 bases; unmatched junction bases: 7. Germline values: CDR1 LGHDT, CDR2 YNNKEL (reference sequence). The CDR3 has 17 residues. The CDR3 DNA is TGTGCCAGCAGCCAAGATGGACTAGCGGGAGTCGGTAAGACCCAGTACTTC. The encoded protein is CASSQDGLAGVGKTQYF.

The V and J genes are TRBV27 and TRBJ2-2; 8 nucleotides align to TRBD2. Per the germline V gene, CDR1 is MNHEY and CDR2 is SMNVEV (reference sequence). Trimming at V came to 5 bases and at J to 9 bases, leaving 11 bases not matched to a gene. The CDR3 spans 15 residues. CDR3 sequence: CASSMGLDRGRELFF. The CDR3 DNA is TGTGCCAGCAGTATGGGACTAGATAGGGGCAGGGAGCTGTTTTTT.

The chain combines TRBV5-1 with TRBJ2-7, with TRBD1 as a possible D gene (8 bases). The CDR3 is made up of 17 amino acids. Looked up from germline, CDR1 is SGHRS and CDR2 is YFSETQ. With 0 bases removed from V and 6 bases from J, the gap between germline ends came to 22 bases. This chain's CDR3 is CASSLAGGTGGLAEQYF. In DNA form, the CDR3 reads TGCGCCAGCAGCTTGGCCGGGGGGACAGGAGGATTGGCCGAGCAGTACTTC.

V usage is TRBV25-1 and J usage is TRBJ2-7, with TRBD1 identical over 7 bases. The CDR3 runs to 13 residues. Germline CDR1 and CDR2: MGHDK and SYGVNS. CDR3 sequence: CAADREKGDEQYF. In DNA, the CDR3 is TGTGCGGCCGACAGGGAAAAGGGAGACGAGCAGTACTTC.

The gene calls are TRBV11-2 and TRBJ1-2; 8 bases fit TRBD1. This CDR3 has 16 amino acids. V trimming: 5 bases; J trimming: 7 bases; junction bases outside the gene matches: 15. Germline CDR1 SGHAT, CDR2 FQNNGV. The CDR3 loop reads CASSEPRTTGVGGYTF. The CDR3 DNA follows: TGTGCCAGCAGCGAACCAAGAACGACAGGGGTTGGTGGCTACACCTTC. Using reference TRBV11-2 and TRBJ1-2 for the parts outside the CDR3, the full variable domain is EAGVAQSPRYKIIEKRQSVAFWCNPISGHATLYWYQQILGQGPKLLIQFQNNGVVDDSQLPKDRFSAERLKGVDSTLKIQPAKLEDSAVYLCASSEPRTTGVGGYTFGSGTRLTVV.

The chain recombines TRBV19 with TRBJ1-2, with 7 nucleotides matching TRBD1. CDR1 LNHDA and CDR2 SQIVND come from the germline V gene (reference sequence). Trimming cost V 7 bases and J 6 bases; bases outside gene matches: 8. There are 13 residues in the CDR3. As DNA, the CDR3 is TGTGCCAGTACCTCCCGGGGACAGAATGGCTACACCTTC. Amino acids: CASTSRGQNGYTF.

The chain is built from TRBV5-1 and TRBJ2-1; the match to TRBD2 covers 10 bases. The CDR3 is 15 residues long. Germline V CDR1 and CDR2: SGHRS, YFSETQ. Trimming at V came to 2 bases and at J to 5 bases, leaving 4 bases not matched to a gene. As DNA, the CDR3 is TGCGCCAGCAGCTTCGGACTAGCGGCGAACAATGAGCAGTTCTTC. Translation gives CASSFGLAANNEQFF.

The rearrangement uses TRBV7-9 and TRBJ2-1; a possible D gene is TRBD2 (5 bases). Germline V gene data show CDR1 as SEHNR and CDR2 as FQNEAQ (reference sequence). V was shortened by 1 base and J by 5 bases, with 12 bases between the two germline ends. The CDR3 extends over 15 amino acids. CDR3 sequence reads: CASSLVLGEDNEQFF. In nucleotides, the CDR3 is TGTGCCAGCAGCTTAGTCTTGGGAGAGGACAATGAGCAGTTCTTC.

The chain uses TRBV6-5 and TRBJ1-4; maybe TRBD1 (5 bases). The germline gives CDR1 MNHEY, CDR2 SVGAGI. This CDR3 is built from 14 residues. V shed 5 bases and J shed 7 bases, with 14 bases lying between them. In nucleotides, the CDR3 is TGTGCCAGCAGTCCAGGGATGGAGGGTGAAAAACTGTTTTTT. This gives the protein CASSPGMEGEKLFF.

J is TRBJ1-3 and V is TRBV2, with TRBD1 as a possible D gene (5 bases). Germline values: CDR1 SNHLY, CDR2 FYNNEI. CDR3 length equals 14 residues. Trimming removed 3 bases at V and 2 bases at J, with 8 bases between. DNA of the CDR3: TGTGCCAGCAGTGATCAGGGTACTGGAAACACCATATATTTT. Its protein is CASSDQGTGNTIYF.

The gene calls are TRBV19 and TRBJ2-5; 7 bases agree with TRBD2. With V trimmed by 4 bases and J by 9 bases, 8 bases remained unmatched. The CDR3 is made up of 13 amino acids. The germline V gene encodes CDR1 LNHDA and CDR2 SQIVND (reference sequence). CDR3 DNA: TGTGCCAGTAGTACCAGGATTCGGGAGGCCCAGTACTTC. Its translation: CASSTRIREAQYF.

The DNA for the CDR3 is TGCGCCAGCAGCTTCAGGGGGGAGACCCAGTACTTC. It is translated as CASSFRGETQYF. The V gene is TRBV5-1, the J gene TRBJ2-5, with 7 bases identical to TRBD1. The V gene's germline CDR1 is SGHRS and CDR2 YFSETQ. Trimming cost V 2 bases and J 5 bases; bases outside gene matches: 0. The length of the CDR3 is 12 residues.

This chain connects TRBV11-2 to TRBJ2-1; D possibly corresponds to TRBD2 (6 bases). The V end lost 1 base, the J end lost 2 bases, and 12 bases lay between the germline ends. Germline V gives CDR1 SGHAT, CDR2 FQNNGV. The CDR3 is 16 residues long. CDR3 bases: TGTGCCAGCAGCTTAGGGGGGGACTGGCCCTACAATGAGCAGTTCTTC. Translating it yields CASSLGGDWPYNEQFF.

This clone was observed a few times. The chain joins TRBV29-1 to TRBJ2-2; 7 bases match TRBD2. Germline values: CDR1 SQVTM, CDR2 ANQGSEA. After removal of 7 bases from V and 1 base from J, the junction contained 6 bases not matched to a gene. The CDR3 has 14 residues. The CDR3 spells CSGAGLQNTGELFF. CDR3 nucleotide sequence: TGCAGCGGAGCGGGACTCCAGAACACCGGGGAGCTGTTTTTT.